This T cell receptor (beta chain) was profiled in a study of type 1 regulatory T cells. Study-wide background: This in vitro CD4 product, T-allo10, is enriched for Tr1 cells and alloantigen-specific.

TCRdb processed the reads anew with MiXCR; each CDR3 protein has one entry. The data contain 14,000 to 15,000 distinct CDR3 sequences, roughly 13% of them singletons. Trimming left V 5 bases short and J 4 bases short, with 14 bases between. The CDR3 has 13 amino acids. The germline V gene has CDR1 GTSNPN and CDR2 SVGIG (reference sequence). In this sample, this clonotype turned up many times. Antigen unknown. This TCR was sampled from a human donor in good health. The V call is TRBV30, the J call TRBJ1-2; a possible D gene is TRBD1 (6 bases). The sequenced material came from cultured T cells, either the whole culture or a sorted T cell fraction (not recorded which). The CDR3 reads CAWQRRDTYGYTF. CDR3 DNA: TGTGCCTGGCAACGCAGGGACACCTATGGCTACACCTTC. The variable domain in full, completed from reference TRBV30 and TRBJ1-2, reads SQTIHQWPATLVQPVGSPLSLECTVEGTSNPNLYWYRQAAGRGLQLLFYSVGIGQISSEVPQNLSASRPQDRQFILSSKKLLLSDSGFYLCAWQRRDTYGYTFGSGTRLTVV.